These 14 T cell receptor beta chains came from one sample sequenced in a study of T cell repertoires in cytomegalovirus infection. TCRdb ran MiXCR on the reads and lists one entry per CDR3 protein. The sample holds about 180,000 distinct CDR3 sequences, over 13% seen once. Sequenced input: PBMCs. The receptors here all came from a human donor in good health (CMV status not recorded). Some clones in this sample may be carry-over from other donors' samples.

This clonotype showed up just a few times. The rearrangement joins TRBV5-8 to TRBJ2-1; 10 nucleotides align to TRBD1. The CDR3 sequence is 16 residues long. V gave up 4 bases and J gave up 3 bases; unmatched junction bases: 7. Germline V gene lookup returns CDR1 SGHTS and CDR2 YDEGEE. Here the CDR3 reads CASSPTGQGLYNEQFF. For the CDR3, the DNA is TGTGCCAGCAGCCCGACGGGACAGGGGCTCTACAATGAGCAGTTCTTC.

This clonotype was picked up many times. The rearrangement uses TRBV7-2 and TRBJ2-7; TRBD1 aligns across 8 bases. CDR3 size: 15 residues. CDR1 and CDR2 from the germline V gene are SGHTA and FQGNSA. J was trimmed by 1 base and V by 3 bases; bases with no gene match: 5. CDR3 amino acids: CASSFRQGLSYEQYF. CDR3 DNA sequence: TGTGCCAGCAGCTTCCGACAGGGGTTGTCCTACGAGCAGTACTTC.

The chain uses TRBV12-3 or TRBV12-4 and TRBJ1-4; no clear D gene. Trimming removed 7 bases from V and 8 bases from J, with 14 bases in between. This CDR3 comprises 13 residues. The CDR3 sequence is CASIRAGNEKLFF. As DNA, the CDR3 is TGTGCCAGCATTCGAGCAGGAAACGAAAAACTGTTTTTT.

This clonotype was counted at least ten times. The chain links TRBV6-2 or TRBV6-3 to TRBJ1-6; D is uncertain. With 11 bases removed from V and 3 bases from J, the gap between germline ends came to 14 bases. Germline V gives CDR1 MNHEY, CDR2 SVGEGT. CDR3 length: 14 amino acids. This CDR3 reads CACRFMVYNSPLHF. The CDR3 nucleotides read TGTGCCTGTCGGTTCATGGTCTATAATTCACCCCTCCACTTT.

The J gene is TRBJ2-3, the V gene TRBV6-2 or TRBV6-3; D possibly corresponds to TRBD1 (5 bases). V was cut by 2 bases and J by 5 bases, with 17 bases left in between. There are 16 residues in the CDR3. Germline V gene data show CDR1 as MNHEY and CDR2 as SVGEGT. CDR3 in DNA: TGTGCCAGCAGTTACCTCGGAAGGGTTAGGGGAGATACGCAGTATTTT. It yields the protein CASSYLGRVRGDTQYF.

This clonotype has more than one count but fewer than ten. CDR3 nucleotides: TGTGCCTGGAGGAGGAGTCCGGGAGAGAACGAGCAGTACTTC. It yields the protein CAWRRSPGENEQYF. The rearrangement links TRBV30 to TRBJ2-7, with a possible D match to TRBD2 (6 bases). The V gene's germline CDR1 is GTSNPN and CDR2 SVGIG (reference sequence). The CDR3 is made up of 14 amino acids. Trimming pared 3 bases from V and 5 bases from J, leaving 17 bases between.

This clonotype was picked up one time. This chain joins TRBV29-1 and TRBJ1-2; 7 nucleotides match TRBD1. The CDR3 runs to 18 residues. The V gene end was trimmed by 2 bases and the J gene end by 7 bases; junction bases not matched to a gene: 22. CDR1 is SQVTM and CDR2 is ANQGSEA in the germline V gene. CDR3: CSVERMGQTLVRDGGYTF. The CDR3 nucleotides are TGCAGCGTTGAACGTATGGGACAGACGTTAGTCCGAGATGGTGGCTACACCTTC.

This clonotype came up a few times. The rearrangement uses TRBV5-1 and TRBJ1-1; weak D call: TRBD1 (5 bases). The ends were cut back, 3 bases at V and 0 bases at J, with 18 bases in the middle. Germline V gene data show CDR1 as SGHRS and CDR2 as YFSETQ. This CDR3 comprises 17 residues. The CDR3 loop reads CASSYGAGGNVNTEAFF. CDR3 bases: TGCGCCAGCAGCTATGGGGCAGGCGGCAACGTGAACACTGAAGCTTTCTTT.

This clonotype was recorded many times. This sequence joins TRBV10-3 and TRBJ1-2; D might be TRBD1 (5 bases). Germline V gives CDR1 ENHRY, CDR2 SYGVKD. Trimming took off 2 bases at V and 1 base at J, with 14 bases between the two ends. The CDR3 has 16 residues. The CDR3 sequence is CAISEPGGRYNYGYTF. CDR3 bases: TGTGCCATCAGTGAGCCCGGGGGAAGATATAACTATGGCTACACCTTC.

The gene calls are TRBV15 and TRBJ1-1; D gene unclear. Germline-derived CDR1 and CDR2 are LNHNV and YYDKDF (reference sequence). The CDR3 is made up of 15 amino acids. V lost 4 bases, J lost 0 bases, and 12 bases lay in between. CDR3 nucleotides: TGTGCCACCAGCAAAGGGAAAGGAATGAACACTGAAGCTTTCTTT. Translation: CATSKGKGMNTEAFF.

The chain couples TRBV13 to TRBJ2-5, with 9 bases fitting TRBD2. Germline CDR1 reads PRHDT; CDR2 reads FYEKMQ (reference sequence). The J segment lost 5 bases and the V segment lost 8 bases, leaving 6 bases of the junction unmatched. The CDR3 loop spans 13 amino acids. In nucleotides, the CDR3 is TGTGCCAGCCGCGGGAGGGGCGTGGAGACCCAGTACTTC. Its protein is CASRGRGVETQYF.

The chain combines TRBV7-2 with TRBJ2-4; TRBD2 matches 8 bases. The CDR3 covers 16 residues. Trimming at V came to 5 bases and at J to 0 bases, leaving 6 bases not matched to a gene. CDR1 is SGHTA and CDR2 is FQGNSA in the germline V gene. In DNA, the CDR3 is TGTGCCAGCAGCCCTCGGGGGGGGGGAGCCAAAAACATTCAGTACTTC. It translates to CASSPRGGGAKNIQYF.

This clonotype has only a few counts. The CDR3 DNA follows: TGTGCCAGCAGCTTTAGCGTATTAGAGACCCAGTACTTC. Amino acids: CASSFSVLETQYF. V usage is TRBV7-3 and J usage is TRBJ2-5; D perhaps matches TRBD2 (5 bases). Germline V gene sequence: CDR1 SGHTA, CDR2 FQGTGA. The CDR3 contains 13 residues. The ends were cut back, 3 bases at V and 4 bases at J, with 9 bases in the middle. The variable domain in full, completed from reference TRBV7-3 and TRBJ2-5, reads GAGVSQTPSNKVTEKGKYVELRCDPISGHTALYWYRQSLGQGPEFLIYFQGTGAADDSGLPNDRFFAVRPEGSVSTLKIQRTERGDSAVYLCASSFSVLETQYFGPGTRLLVL.

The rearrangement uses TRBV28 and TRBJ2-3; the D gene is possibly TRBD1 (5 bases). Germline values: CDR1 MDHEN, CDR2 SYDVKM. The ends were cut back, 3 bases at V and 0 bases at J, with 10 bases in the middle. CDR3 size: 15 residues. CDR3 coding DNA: TGTGCCAGCAGTTTCGTGGGGCCGAGCACAGATACGCAGTATTTT. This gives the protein CASSFVGPSTDTQYF.